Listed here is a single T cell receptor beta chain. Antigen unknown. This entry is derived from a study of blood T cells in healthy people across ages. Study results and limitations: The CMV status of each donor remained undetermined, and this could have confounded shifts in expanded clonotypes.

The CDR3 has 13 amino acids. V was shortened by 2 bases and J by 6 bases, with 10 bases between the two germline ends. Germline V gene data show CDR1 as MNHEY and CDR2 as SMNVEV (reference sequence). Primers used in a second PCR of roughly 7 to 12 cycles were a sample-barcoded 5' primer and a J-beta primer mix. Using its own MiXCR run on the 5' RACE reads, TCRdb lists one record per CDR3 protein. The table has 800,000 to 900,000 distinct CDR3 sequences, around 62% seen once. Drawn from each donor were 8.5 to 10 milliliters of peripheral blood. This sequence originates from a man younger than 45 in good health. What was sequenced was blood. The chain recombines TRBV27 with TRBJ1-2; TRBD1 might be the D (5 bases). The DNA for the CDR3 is TGTGCCAGCAGTTTAGACAGATGGGATGGCTACACCTTC. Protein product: CASSLDRWDGYTF.